This T cell receptor (beta chain) was captured by sequencing in a study of CD8 T cells in ankylosing spondylitis. Trimming took 4 bases from V and 8 from J, leaving 14 bases between them. CDR1 is SGHTA and CDR2 is FQGNSA in the germline V gene. The CDR3 loop spans 13 amino acids. One entry per CDR3 protein results from TCRdb running MiXCR on the 5' RACE reads. The data contain 300,000 to 350,000 distinct CDR3 sequences, 11% of them seen just once; the ten biggest clones take up 8% to 9.5%. This clonotype was counted only a few times. This TCR derives from a female donor with ankylosing spondylitis or in good health (not recorded which). Sequencing was done on a sample of blood, either unsorted or a sorted T cell fraction (not recorded which). The chain links TRBV7-2 to TRBJ1-2; no definite D call. The CDR3 loop is CASSSEVHRGYTF. In DNA, the CDR3 is TGTGCCAGCAGCTCAGAGGTTCATCGAGGCTACACCTTC.